This T cell receptor (beta chain) was sequenced in a study of blood T cell repertoires in COVID-19. Study-wide context: Sample material is recorded as cDNA or gDNA derived from T cells, B-cell-depleted T cells, or PBMCs.

Profiled with immunoSEQ multiplex PCR; TCRdb holds only in-frame clones, not every one. This repertoire shows 130,000 or so clones, over 80% found once; its top ten account for 18%. Germline trimming cut 4 bases from V and 6 bases from J; bases unmatched to any gene: 5. The CDR3 runs to 15 residues. From germline, CDR1 is SGHRS and CDR2 YFSETQ. The chain combines TRBV5-1 with TRBJ2-1; TRBD2 matches 12 bases. The specimen was PBMCs or T cells enriched from blood (not recorded which). This receptor was taken from a young man who had recovered from COVID-19. The CDR3 reads CASSQLAGGVNEQFF. The CDR3 DNA follows: TGCGCCAGCAGCCAACTAGCGGGAGGAGTCAATGAGCAGTTCTTC.